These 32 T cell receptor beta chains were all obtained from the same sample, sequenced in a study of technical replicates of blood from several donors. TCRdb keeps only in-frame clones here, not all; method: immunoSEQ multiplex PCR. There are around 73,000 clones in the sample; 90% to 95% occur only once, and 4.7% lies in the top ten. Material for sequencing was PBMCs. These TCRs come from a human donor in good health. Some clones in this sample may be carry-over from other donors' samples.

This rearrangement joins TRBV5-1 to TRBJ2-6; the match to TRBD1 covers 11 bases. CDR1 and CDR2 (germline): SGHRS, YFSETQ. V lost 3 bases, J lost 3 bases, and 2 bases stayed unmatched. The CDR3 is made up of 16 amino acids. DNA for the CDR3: TGCGCCAGCAGCTCGGGACAGGGGGATGGGGCCAACGTCCTGACTTTC. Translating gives CASSSGQGDGANVLTF.

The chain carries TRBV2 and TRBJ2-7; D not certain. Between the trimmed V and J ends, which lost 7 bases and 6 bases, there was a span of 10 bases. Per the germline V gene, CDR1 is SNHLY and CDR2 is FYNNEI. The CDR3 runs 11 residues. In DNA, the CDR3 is TGTGCCAGCACTTTAGCCCGCGAGCAGTACTTC. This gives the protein CASTLAREQYF.

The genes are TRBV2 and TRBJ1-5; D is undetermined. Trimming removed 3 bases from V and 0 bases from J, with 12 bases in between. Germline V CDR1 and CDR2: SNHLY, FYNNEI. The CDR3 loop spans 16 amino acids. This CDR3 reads CASSEERYDSNQPQHF. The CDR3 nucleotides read TGTGCCAGCAGTGAGGAGAGATACGATAGCAATCAGCCCCAGCATTTT.

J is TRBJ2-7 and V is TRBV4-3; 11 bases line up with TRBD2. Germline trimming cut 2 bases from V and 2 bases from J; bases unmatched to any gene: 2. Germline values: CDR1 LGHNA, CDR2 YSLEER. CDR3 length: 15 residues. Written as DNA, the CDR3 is TGCGCCAGCAGCCAACTAGCGGGGGGTACCTACGAGCAGTACTTC. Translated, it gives CASSQLAGGTYEQYF.

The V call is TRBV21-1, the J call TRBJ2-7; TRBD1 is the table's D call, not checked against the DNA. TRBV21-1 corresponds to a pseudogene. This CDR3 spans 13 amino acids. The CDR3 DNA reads TGTGCCAGCAGCAAGGACAGGGTTCACGAGCAGTACTTC. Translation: CASSKDRVHEQYF.

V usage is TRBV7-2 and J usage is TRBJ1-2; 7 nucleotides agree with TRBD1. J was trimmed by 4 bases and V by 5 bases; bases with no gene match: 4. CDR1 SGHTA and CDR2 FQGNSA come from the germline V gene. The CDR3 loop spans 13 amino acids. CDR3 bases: TGTGCCAGCAGCCACTCAGGGGGCTATGGCTACACCTTC. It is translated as CASSHSGGYGYTF. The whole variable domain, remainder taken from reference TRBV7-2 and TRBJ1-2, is GAGVSQSPSNKVTEKGKDVELRCDPISGHTALYWYRQSLGQGLEFLIYFQGNSAPDKSGLPSDRFSAERTGGSVSTLTIQRTQQEDSAVYLCASSHSGGYGYTFGSGTRLTVV.

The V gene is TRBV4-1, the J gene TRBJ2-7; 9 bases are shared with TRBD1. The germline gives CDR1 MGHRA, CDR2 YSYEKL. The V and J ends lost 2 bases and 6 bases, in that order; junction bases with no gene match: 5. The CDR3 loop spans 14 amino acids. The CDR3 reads CASSQSGTGSEQYF. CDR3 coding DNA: TGCGCCAGCAGCCAATCCGGGACAGGGAGCGAGCAGTACTTC.

CDR3 region: CASSSTGEVREQFF. In DNA, the CDR3 is TGTGCCAGCAGTAGCACAGGGGAGGTCAGGGAGCAGTTCTTC. The gene calls are TRBV6-4 and TRBJ2-1, with a possible D match to TRBD1 (7 bases). The CDR3 spans 14 residues. Trimming took 5 bases from V and 10 from J, leaving 18 bases between them. CDR1 and CDR2 (germline): MRHNA, SNTAGT.

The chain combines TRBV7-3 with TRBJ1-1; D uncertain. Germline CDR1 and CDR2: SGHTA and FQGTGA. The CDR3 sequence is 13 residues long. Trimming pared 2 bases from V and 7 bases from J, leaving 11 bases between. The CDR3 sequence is CASSLQEGFEAFF. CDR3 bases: TGTGCCAGCAGCTTACAAGAGGGTTTTGAAGCTTTCTTT.

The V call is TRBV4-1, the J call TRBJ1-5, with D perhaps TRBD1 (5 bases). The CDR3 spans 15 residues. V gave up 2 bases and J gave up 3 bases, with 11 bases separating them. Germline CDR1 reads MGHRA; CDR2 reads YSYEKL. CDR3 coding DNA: TGCGCCAGCAGCCAAAGAAGACAGAACAATCAGCCCCAGCATTTT. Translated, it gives CASSQRRQNNQPQHF.

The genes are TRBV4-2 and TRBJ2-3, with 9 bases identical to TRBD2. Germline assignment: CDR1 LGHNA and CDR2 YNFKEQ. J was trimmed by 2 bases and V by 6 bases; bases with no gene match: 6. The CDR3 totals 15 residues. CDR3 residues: CASRTASGVTDTQYF. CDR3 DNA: TGTGCCAGCAGGACCGCTAGCGGGGTCACAGATACGCAGTATTTT.

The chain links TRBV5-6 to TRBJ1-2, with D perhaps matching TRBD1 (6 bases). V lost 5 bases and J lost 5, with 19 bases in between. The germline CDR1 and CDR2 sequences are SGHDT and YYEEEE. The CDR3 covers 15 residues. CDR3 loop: CASRTQDRPWYGYTF. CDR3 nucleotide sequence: TGTGCCAGCAGAACCCAAGACAGGCCGTGGTATGGCTACACCTTC.

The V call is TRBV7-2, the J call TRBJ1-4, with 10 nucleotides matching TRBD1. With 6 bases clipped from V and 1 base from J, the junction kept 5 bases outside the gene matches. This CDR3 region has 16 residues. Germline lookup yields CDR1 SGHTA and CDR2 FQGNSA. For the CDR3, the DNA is TGTGCCAGCAGAAAGGGACAGGGGCGAACTAATGAAAAACTGTTTTTT. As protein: CASRKGQGRTNEKLFF. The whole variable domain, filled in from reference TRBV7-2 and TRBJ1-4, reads GAGVSQSPSNKVTEKGKDVELRCDPISGHTALYWYRQSLGQGLEFLIYFQGNSAPDKSGLPSDRFSAERTGGSVSTLTIQRTQQEDSAVYLCASRKGQGRTNEKLFFGSGTQLSVL.

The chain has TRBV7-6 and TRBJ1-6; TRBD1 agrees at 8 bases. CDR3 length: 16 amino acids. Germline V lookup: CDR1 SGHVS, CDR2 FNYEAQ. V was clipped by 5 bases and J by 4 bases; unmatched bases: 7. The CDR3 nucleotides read TGTGCCAGCAGCGAAACAGGGGGGATGTATAATTCACCCCTCCACTTT. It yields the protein CASSETGGMYNSPLHF.

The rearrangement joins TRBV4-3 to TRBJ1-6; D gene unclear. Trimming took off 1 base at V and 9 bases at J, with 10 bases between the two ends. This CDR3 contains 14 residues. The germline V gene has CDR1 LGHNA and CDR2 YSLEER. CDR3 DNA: TGCGCCAGCAGCCAAGGAGAGGGAAGTTCACCCCTCCACTTT. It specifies CASSQGEGSSPLHF.

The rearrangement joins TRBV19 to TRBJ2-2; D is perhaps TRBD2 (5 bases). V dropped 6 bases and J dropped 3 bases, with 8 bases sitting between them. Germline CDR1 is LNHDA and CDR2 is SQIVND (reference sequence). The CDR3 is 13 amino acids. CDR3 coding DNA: TGTGCCAGTAGGAGGGCCGACACCGGGGAGCTGTTTTTT. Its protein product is CASRRADTGELFF.

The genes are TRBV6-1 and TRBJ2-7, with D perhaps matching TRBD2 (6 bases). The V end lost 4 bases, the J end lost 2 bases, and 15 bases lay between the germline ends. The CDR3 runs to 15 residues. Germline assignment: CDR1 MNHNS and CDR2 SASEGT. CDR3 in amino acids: CASSAGRDNAYEQYF. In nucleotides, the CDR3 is TGTGCCAGCAGTGCCGGGAGAGACAATGCCTACGAGCAGTACTTC.

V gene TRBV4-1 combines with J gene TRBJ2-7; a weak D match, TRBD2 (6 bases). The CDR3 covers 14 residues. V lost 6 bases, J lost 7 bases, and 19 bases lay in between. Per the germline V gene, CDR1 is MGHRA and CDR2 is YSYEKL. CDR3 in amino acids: CASSRTSGDWEQYF. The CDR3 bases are TGCGCCAGCAGTCGCACTTCGGGAGACTGGGAGCAGTACTTC.

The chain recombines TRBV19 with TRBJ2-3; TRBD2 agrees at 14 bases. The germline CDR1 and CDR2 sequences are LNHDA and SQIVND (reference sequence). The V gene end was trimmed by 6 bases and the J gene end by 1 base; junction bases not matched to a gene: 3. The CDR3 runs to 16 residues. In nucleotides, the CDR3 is TGTGCCAGTAGCCGACTAGCGGGGGGGGGCACAGATACGCAGTATTTT. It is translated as CASSRLAGGGTDTQYF.

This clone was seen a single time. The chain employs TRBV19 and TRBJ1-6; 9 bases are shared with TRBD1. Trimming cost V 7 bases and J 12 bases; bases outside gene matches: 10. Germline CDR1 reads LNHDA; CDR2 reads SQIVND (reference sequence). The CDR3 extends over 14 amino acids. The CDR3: CASTPMTGQGPLHF. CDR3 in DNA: TGTGCCAGTACCCCCATGACGGGACAGGGACCCCTCCACTTT. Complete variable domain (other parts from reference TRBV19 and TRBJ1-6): DGGITQSPKYLFRKEGQNVTLSCEQNLNHDAMYWYRQDPGQGLRLIYYSQIVNDFQKGDIAEGYSVSREKKESFPLTVTSAQKNPTAFYLCASTPMTGQGPLHFGNGTRLTVT.

The CDR3 DNA follows: TGTGCCAGCAGTCTGTCTTCTCACGGTGGCTACACCTTC. This gives the protein CASSLSSHGGYTF. The V call is TRBV7-3, the J call TRBJ1-2, with D hard to call. This CDR3 region has 13 residues. CDR1 and CDR2 (germline): SGHTA, FQGTGA. V shed 6 bases and J shed 7 bases, with 15 bases lying between them. The full variable domain, its missing parts supplied by reference TRBV7-3 and TRBJ1-2, is GAGVSQTPSNKVTEKGKYVELRCDPISGHTALYWYRQSLGQGPEFLIYFQGTGAADDSGLPNDRFFAVRPEGSVSTLKIQRTERGDSAVYLCASSLSSHGGYTFGSGTRLTVV.

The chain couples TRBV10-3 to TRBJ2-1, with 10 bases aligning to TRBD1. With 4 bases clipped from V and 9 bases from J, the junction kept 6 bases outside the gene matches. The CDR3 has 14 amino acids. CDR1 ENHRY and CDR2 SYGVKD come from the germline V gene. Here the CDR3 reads CAISVGTGAGEQFF. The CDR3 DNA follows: TGTGCCATCAGTGTTGGGACAGGGGCCGGTGAGCAGTTCTTC.

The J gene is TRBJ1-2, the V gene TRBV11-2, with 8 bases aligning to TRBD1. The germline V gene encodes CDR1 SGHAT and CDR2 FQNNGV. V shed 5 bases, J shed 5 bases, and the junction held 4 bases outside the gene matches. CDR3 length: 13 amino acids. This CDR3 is CASSLGQEYGYTF. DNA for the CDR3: TGTGCCAGCAGCCTGGGACAGGAATATGGCTACACCTTC.

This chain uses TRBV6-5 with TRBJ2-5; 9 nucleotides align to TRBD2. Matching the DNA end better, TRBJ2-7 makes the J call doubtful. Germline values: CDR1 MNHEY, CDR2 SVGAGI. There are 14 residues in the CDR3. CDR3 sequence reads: CASSRLAGTYEQYF. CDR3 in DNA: TGTGCCAGCAGTAGGCTAGCGGGGACCTACGAGCAGTACTTC.

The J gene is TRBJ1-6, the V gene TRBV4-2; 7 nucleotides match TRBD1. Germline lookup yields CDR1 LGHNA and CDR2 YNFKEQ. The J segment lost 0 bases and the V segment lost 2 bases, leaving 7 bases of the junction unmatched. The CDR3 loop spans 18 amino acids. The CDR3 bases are TGTGCCAGCAGCCAACCGGGACAGTTTAGCTCCTATAATTCACCCCTCCACTTT. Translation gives CASSQPGQFSSYNSPLHF.

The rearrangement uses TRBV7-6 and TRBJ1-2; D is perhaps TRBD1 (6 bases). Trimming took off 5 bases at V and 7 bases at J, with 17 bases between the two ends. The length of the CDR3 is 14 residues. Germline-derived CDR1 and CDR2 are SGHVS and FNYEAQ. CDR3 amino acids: CASSALTGNGGYTF. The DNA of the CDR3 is TGTGCCAGCAGCGCACTTACAGGGAACGGTGGCTACACCTTC.

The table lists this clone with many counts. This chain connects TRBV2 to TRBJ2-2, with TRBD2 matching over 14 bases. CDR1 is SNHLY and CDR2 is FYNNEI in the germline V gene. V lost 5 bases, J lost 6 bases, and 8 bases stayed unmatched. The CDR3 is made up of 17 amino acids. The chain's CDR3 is CASSSLETSGGAGELFF. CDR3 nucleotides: TGTGCCAGCAGTTCCCTTGAGACTAGCGGGGGGGCCGGGGAGCTGTTTTTT.

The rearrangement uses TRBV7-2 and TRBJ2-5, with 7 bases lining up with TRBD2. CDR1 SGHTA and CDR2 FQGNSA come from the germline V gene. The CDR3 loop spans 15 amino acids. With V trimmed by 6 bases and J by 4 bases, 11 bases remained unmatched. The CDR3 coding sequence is TGTGCCAGCAGGTCAACTTGGGGGGGAGGAGAGACCCAGTACTTC. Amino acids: CASRSTWGGGETQYF.

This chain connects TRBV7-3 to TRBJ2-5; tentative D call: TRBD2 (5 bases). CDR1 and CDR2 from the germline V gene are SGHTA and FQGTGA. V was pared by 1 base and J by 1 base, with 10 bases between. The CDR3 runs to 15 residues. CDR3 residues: CASSLIAGGQETQYF. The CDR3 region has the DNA TGTGCCAGCAGCTTAATCGCGGGCGGCCAAGAGACCCAGTACTTC.

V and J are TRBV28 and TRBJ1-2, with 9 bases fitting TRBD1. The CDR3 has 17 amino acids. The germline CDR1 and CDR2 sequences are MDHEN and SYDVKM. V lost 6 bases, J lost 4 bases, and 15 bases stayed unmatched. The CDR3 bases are TGTGCCAGCAGACATAACGCGGGGATGACAGGGGGCTATGGCTACACCTTC. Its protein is CASRHNAGMTGGYGYTF.

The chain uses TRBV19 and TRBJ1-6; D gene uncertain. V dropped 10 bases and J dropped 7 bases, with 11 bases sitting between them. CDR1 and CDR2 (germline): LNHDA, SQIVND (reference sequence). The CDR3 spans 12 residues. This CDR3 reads CATRDRNSPLHF. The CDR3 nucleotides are TGTGCCACCCGGGATAGAAATTCACCCCTCCACTTT.

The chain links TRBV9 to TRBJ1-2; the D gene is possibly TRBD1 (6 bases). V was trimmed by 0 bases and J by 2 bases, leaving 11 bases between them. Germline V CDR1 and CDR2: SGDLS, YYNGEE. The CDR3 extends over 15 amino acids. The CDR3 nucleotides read TGTGCCAGCAGCGTAGAGCGGGGGCGAAACTATGGCTACACCTTC. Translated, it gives CASSVERGRNYGYTF.